The clone carrying this TCR beta chain was recorded a few times. Its target is unknown. A clone one base away is much larger, so this may be a read error. The data belong to a study of regulatory T cells in long-lasting Graves disease. Notes on the study in general: Whereas 950 to 1,000 public clonotypes were shared by new patients, persistent patients shared more, at roughly 2,500.

Trimming took 6 bases from V and 6 from J, leaving 12 bases between them. There are 11 residues in the CDR3. CDR1 is SQVTM, CDR2 ANQGSEA, per germline. For TCR beta, libraries came from iRepertoire HTBI primers and Arm-PCR of CDR3 regions. TCRdb ran MiXCR on the multiplex PCR reads and lists one entry per CDR3 protein. The profile shows 200,000 to 250,000 distinct CDR3 sequences, around 20% of them singletons. Noted time point: newly diagnosed GD, antithyroid drugs for less than 3 months. Scientists built the TCR library using RNA that was extracted from PBMCs. These data were likewise used in another study, on T cells in Graves' hyperthyroidism and ophthalmopathy. According to that study: The study used the HTBI primer set for a first-round RT-PCR of the TCR CDR3. Patients with ophthalmopathy were separated from those with stable hyperthyroidism by a 13 V-J model.

The sequencing used peripheral blood mononuclear cells (PBMCs), collected at new diagnosis, from a patient treated with antithyroid drugs. The sequence derives from a woman aged 25 to 45 with Graves disease. This sequence joins TRBV29-1 and TRBJ2-7, with a tentative D call TRBD2 (5 bases). CDR3: CSVGGYCEQYF. CDR3 in DNA: TGCAGCGTCGGAGGCTACTGCGAGCAGTACTTC.